This passage covers 27 T cell receptor beta chains from one sample sequenced in a study of shared clonotypes between healthy human individuals. TCRdb's copy holds only in-frame clones and misses some; the assay was immunoSEQ multiplex PCR. Found here are about 680,000 clones, roughly nine tenths of them singletons; the top ten hold 24%. CD45RO-negative, CCR7-selected cells formed the naive CD8 fraction, which excluded terminally differentiated effector memory CD45RA+ cells. Sequenced material: naive CD8+ T cells sorted from blood. The receptor source for this set is a man aged 30 to 45 in good health.

This clone was observed a handful of times. V is TRBV7-9 and J is TRBJ2-4, with a tentative D call TRBD2 (7 bases). CDR3 size: 16 residues. Trimming removed 5 bases at V and 5 bases at J, with 19 bases between. The germline V gene has CDR1 SEHNR and CDR2 FQNEAQ (reference sequence). In nucleotides, the CDR3 is TGTGCCAGCAGCGGTGGCGGGGGCGCGTCCGAAAACATTCAGTACTTC. Its translation is CASSGGGGASENIQYF.

The V and J genes are TRBV7-9 and TRBJ2-3; D gene unclear. This CDR3 is built from 13 residues. Germline-derived CDR1 and CDR2 are SEHNR and FQNEAQ (reference sequence). CDR3 protein: CVHEEITTDTQYF. The CDR3, as DNA: TGTGTCCACGAGGAGATAACCACAGATACGCAGTATTTT.

The table lists this clone with a count of one. CDR3 sequence: CASSTEFYGGGDEQYF. The CDR3 DNA is TGTGCCAGCAGCACAGAATTTTACGGAGGAGGGGACGAGCAGTACTTC. The chain combines TRBV9 with TRBJ2-7; TRBD2 might be the D (6 bases). V lost 4 bases, J lost 5 bases, and 22 bases lay in between. The CDR3 contains 16 residues. The germline gives CDR1 SGDLS, CDR2 YYNGEE.

The chain links TRBV30 to TRBJ2-1; TRBD2 matches 7 bases. Unmatched junction bases numbered 9, after V lost 8 bases and J lost 2 bases. Germline CDR1 and CDR2: GTSNPN and SVGIG (reference sequence). The CDR3 is 14 amino acids. The CDR3 spells CALNLAATYNEQFF. DNA of the CDR3: TGTGCCCTTAATCTAGCGGCCACCTACAATGAGCAGTTCTTC.

The chain is built from TRBV7-9 and TRBJ2-7; D tentatively fits TRBD1 or TRBD2 (5 bases each). V lost 5 bases, J lost 0 bases, and 11 bases lay in between. Germline CDR1 SEHNR, CDR2 FQNEAQ (reference sequence). The length of the CDR3 is 14 residues. CDR3: CASSQVGTSYEQYF. CDR3 coding DNA: TGTGCCAGCAGCCAAGTCGGGACCTCCTACGAGCAGTACTTC.

This clone was seen only once. This chain links TRBV28 with TRBJ2-7; 10 nucleotides match TRBD2. CDR1 and CDR2 from the germline V gene are MDHEN and SYDVKM. V trimming: 5 bases; J trimming: 6 bases; junction bases outside the gene matches: 19. This CDR3 comprises 18 residues. The DNA for the CDR3 is TGTGCCAGCAGTGGGATAGGTAGCGGGAGGCGTCCTCCTTCCGAGCAGTACTTC. Residues: CASSGIGSGRRPPSEQYF.

Only one count was recorded for this clone. V is TRBV2 and J is TRBJ1-5; D may be TRBD1 (6 bases). The CDR3 runs 14 residues. V lost 10 bases, J lost 0 bases, and 13 bases lay in between. CDR1 is SNHLY, CDR2 FYNNEI, per germline. The CDR3 DNA reads TGTGCCATTAATAGGGGGGATAGCAATCAGCCCCAGCATTTT. Amino acid sequence: CAINRGDSNQPQHF.

This rearrangement joins TRBV27 to TRBJ2-7; 7 bases match TRBD2. CDR1 is MNHEY, CDR2 SMNVEV, per germline (reference sequence). J gave up 4 bases and V 4 bases, and 1 base lay outside the gene matches. The CDR3 has 12 amino acids. This chain's CDR3 is CASSSGLYEQYF. CDR3 DNA: TGTGCCAGCAGTTCGGGACTATACGAGCAGTACTTC.

The genes are TRBV7-6 and TRBJ2-7, with a possible D match to TRBD2 (6 bases). V dropped 4 bases and J dropped 0 bases, with 10 bases sitting between them. Looked up from germline, CDR1 is SGHVS and CDR2 is FNYEAQ. The length of the CDR3 is 14 residues. CDR3 residues: CASSWEAASYEQYF. Here the CDR3 DNA reads TGTGCCAGCAGCTGGGAGGCTGCCTCCTACGAGCAGTACTTC.

This chain uses TRBV5-4 with TRBJ2-1; no firm D call. Germline CDR1 reads SGHNT; CDR2 reads YYREEE (reference sequence). V dropped 4 bases and J dropped 5 bases, with 13 bases sitting between them. The CDR3 runs 14 residues. As DNA, the CDR3 is TGTGCCAGCAGCATAGTCGAGAATGACAATGAGCAGTTCTTC. Residues: CASSIVENDNEQFF.

This clone was recorded only once. V and J are TRBV28 and TRBJ2-7; 8 bases are shared with TRBD2. This CDR3 region has 16 residues. After removal of 6 bases from V and 2 bases from J, the junction contained 12 bases not matched to a gene. Germline V gives CDR1 MDHEN, CDR2 SYDVKM. CDR3 sequence: CASSFFGSGTPYEQYF. The CDR3 nucleotides read TGTGCCAGCAGCTTTTTCGGTAGCGGGACCCCCTACGAGCAGTACTTC. Drawing the rest from reference TRBV28 and TRBJ2-7, the complete variable domain is DVKVTQSSRYLVKRTGEKVFLECVQDMDHENMFWYRQDPGLGLRLIYFSYDVKMKEKGDIPEGYSVSREKKERFSLILESASTNQTSMYLCASSFFGSGTPYEQYFGPGTRLTVT.

This clone was picked up one time. The chain recombines TRBV27 with TRBJ1-4; possible D gene TRBD1, 5 bases. CDR1 MNHEY and CDR2 SMNVEV come from the germline V gene (reference sequence). The CDR3 consists of 14 residues. Trimming removed 2 bases from V and 3 bases from J, with 7 bases in between. CDR3 coding DNA: TGTGCCAGCAGTTTACAGGGATCTAATGAAAAACTGTTTTTT. Translated: CASSLQGSNEKLFF.

V gene TRBV27 combines with J gene TRBJ2-7; TRBD2 matches 8 bases. Germline V lookup: CDR1 MNHEY, CDR2 SMNVEV (reference sequence). The CDR3 runs to 14 residues. With 4 bases clipped from V and 2 bases from J, the junction kept 4 bases outside the gene matches. CDR3 protein: CASSYSGSAYEQYF. The CDR3 nucleotides are TGTGCCAGCAGTTACAGCGGGAGTGCCTACGAGCAGTACTTC.

This chain connects TRBV19 to TRBJ2-7, with TRBD1 as a possible D gene (6 bases). V lost 9 bases to trimming and J lost 6 bases, with 12 bases between them. CDR1 and CDR2 from the germline V gene are LNHDA and SQIVND (reference sequence). The CDR3 is made up of 11 amino acids. In DNA form, the CDR3 reads TGTGCCAGCAGGGGTGGCCCCGAGCAGTACTTC. This encodes CASRGGPEQYF.

The V gene is TRBV7-9, the J gene TRBJ1-2; 7 bases map to TRBD1. CDR3 length equals 16 residues. The V gene end was trimmed by 5 bases and the J gene end by 1 base; junction bases not matched to a gene: 10. The germline V gene has CDR1 SEHNR and CDR2 FQNEAQ (reference sequence). The CDR3, as DNA: TGTGCCAGCAGCGACGTTGGGACAGAAGATAACTATGGCTACACCTTC. Its protein is CASSDVGTEDNYGYTF. The whole variable domain, filled in from reference TRBV7-9 and TRBJ1-2, reads DTGVSQNPRHKITKRGQNVTFRCDPISEHNRLYWYRQTLGQGPEFLTYFQNEAQLEKSRLLSDRFSAERPKGSFSTLEIQRTEQGDSAMYLCASSDVGTEDNYGYTFGSGTRLTVV.

The rearrangement joins TRBV12-5 to TRBJ2-1, with TRBD1 matching 7 bases. The CDR3 has 15 amino acids. The V gene end was trimmed by 2 bases and the J gene end by 2 bases; junction bases not matched to a gene: 3. Germline V gives CDR1 LGHNT, CDR2 FRNRAP. As DNA, the CDR3 is TGTGCTAGTGGTTTGTTGCAGGGGGCCTACAATGAGCAGTTCTTC. Translated: CASGLLQGAYNEQFF.

This chain connects TRBV7-9 to TRBJ2-1; perhaps TRBD1 as D (5 bases). Germline CDR1 SEHNR, CDR2 FQNEAQ (reference sequence). This CDR3 contains 15 residues. With 5 bases removed from V and 0 bases from J, the gap between germline ends came to 11 bases. Here the CDR3 reads CASSVLRDSYNEQFF. For the CDR3, the DNA is TGTGCCAGCAGCGTACTCAGGGACTCCTACAATGAGCAGTTCTTC.

The chain couples TRBV14 to TRBJ2-1; TRBD2 is a possible D gene (6 bases). The V end lost 1 base, the J end lost 3 bases, and 10 bases lay between the germline ends. The germline V gene encodes CDR1 SGHDN and CDR2 FVKESK. The CDR3 sequence is 15 residues long. CDR3 amino acids: CASSQGGAVYNEQFF. The CDR3 coding sequence is TGTGCCAGCAGCCAAGGCGGGGCTGTCTACAATGAGCAGTTCTTC.

This chain joins TRBV28 and TRBJ2-7; no clear D gene. Germline CDR1 MDHEN, CDR2 SYDVKM. Trimming took off 7 bases at V and 2 bases at J, with 15 bases between the two ends. The CDR3 contains 14 residues. Here the CDR3 DNA reads TGTGCCAGCACCCCGGACCCTAATACCTACGAGCAGTACTTC. Translating it yields CASTPDPNTYEQYF. Looking up the rest from reference TRBV28 and TRBJ2-7 gives the full variable domain: DVKVTQSSRYLVKRTGEKVFLECVQDMDHENMFWYRQDPGLGLRLIYFSYDVKMKEKGDIPEGYSVSREKKERFSLILESASTNQTSMYLCASTPDPNTYEQYFGPGTRLTVT.

Comments on this clone: The sample has other DNA sequences that encode this CDR3 too. The rearrangement joins TRBV5-6 to TRBJ2-7; TRBD1 is a possible D gene (5 bases). The CDR3 sequence is 12 residues long. CDR1 is SGHDT and CDR2 is YYEEEE in the germline V gene. V was pared by 1 base and J by 4 bases, with 6 bases between. The CDR3 DNA reads as TGTGCCAGCAGCTTGCAGGGTTACGAGCAGTACTTC. Amino acid sequence: CASSLQGYEQYF. Variable domain in full (rest from reference TRBV5-6 and TRBJ2-7): DAGVTQSPTHLIKTRGQQVTLRCSPKSGHDTVSWYQQALGQGPQFIFQYYEEEERQRGNFPDRFSGHQFPNYSSELNVNALLLGDSALYLCASSLQGYEQYFGPGTRLTVT.

J is TRBJ2-1 and V is TRBV5-4; D is perhaps TRBD2 (6 bases). The CDR3 totals 14 residues. In germline, CDR1 is SGHNT, CDR2 YYREEE (reference sequence). V lost 4 bases, J lost 6 bases, and 14 bases lay in between. DNA for the CDR3: TGTGCCAGCAGCCTCGGAGGGCAAGCCAATGAGCAGTTCTTC. Translated, it gives CASSLGGQANEQFF.

The gene calls are TRBV7-9 and TRBJ2-7; D may be TRBD1 (5 bases). The germline V gene encodes CDR1 SEHNR and CDR2 FQNEAQ (reference sequence). The CDR3 runs to 16 residues. The V end lost 5 bases, the J end lost 1 base, and 18 bases lay between the germline ends. The CDR3 nucleotides are TGTGCCAGCAGCGCAAAAACAGGTAGCCAATCCTACGAGCAGTACTTC. This sequence encodes CASSAKTGSQSYEQYF.

This clone was seen a single time. The chain employs TRBV11-2 and TRBJ2-7, with 7 bases aligning to TRBD1. V shed 9 bases, J shed 4 bases, and the junction held 6 bases outside the gene matches. Germline assignment: CDR1 SGHAT and CDR2 FQNNGV. CDR3 length: 12 residues. CDR3 DNA: TGTGCCAGTCGGACAGGATTTTACGAGCAGTACTTC. This gives the protein CASRTGFYEQYF.

This clone was counted ten times or more. The chain joins TRBV21-1 to TRBJ2-7; the table calls TRBD2, which could not be checked here. TRBV21-1 is termed a pseudogene. The CDR3 runs 14 residues. In nucleotides, the CDR3 is TGTGCCAGCTGGGTAGTTAGCGGCCACTACGAGCAGTACTTC. Amino acids: CASWVVSGHYEQYF.

V is TRBV27 and J is TRBJ2-1, with unresolved D. This CDR3 has 13 amino acids. V was clipped by 3 bases and J by 0 bases, with 3 bases between them. The germline gives CDR1 MNHEY, CDR2 SMNVEV (reference sequence). CDR3 sequence (DNA): TGTGCCAGCAGTTTGGCCTCCTACAATGAGCAGTTCTTC. It specifies CASSLASYNEQFF.

V and J are TRBV19 and TRBJ2-6, with D maybe TRBD1 (6 bases). The CDR3 totals 17 residues. The germline V gene encodes CDR1 LNHDA and CDR2 SQIVND (reference sequence). V lost 3 bases, J lost 0 bases, and 12 bases lay in between. Here the CDR3 reads CASSIGQSRSGANVLTF. The CDR3 nucleotides read TGTGCCAGTAGTATCGGACAGTCTCGCTCTGGGGCCAACGTCCTGACTTTC.

This sequence joins TRBV7-9 and TRBJ2-1; 10 bases match TRBD2. The CDR3 consists of 19 residues. With 0 bases clipped from V and 6 bases from J, the junction kept 14 bases outside the gene matches. Germline V lookup: CDR1 SEHNR, CDR2 FQNEAQ (reference sequence). CDR3 coding DNA: TGTGCCAGCAGCTTAGCGCCAAAACGACTAGCGGGCGCCCTCAATGAGCAGTTCTTC. Its translation: CASSLAPKRLAGALNEQFF.